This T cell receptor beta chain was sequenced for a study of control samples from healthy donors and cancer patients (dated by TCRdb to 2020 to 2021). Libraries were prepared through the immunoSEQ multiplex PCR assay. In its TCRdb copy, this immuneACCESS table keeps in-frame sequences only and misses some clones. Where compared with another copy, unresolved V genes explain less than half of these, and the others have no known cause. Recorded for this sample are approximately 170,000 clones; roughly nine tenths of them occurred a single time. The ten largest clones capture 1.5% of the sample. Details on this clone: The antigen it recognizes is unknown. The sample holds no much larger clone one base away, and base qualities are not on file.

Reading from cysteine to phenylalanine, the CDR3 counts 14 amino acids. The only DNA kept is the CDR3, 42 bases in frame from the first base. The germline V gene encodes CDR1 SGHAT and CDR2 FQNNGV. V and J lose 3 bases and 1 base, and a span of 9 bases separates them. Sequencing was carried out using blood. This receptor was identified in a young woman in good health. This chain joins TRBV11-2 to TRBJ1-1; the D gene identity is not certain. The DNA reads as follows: TGTGCCAGCAGCTTGTGGGTCGGGAACACTGAAGCTTTCTTT. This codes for CASSLWVGNTEAFF.